This T cell receptor beta chain was sequenced in a study of cytomegalovirus exposure and HLA in healthy donors. The study's findings and limits: In vitro, three CMV-associated chains proved specific for CMV antigens. The productive fraction for most TCR beta V segments was about 87% or about 30% in an earlier analysis. In a later analysis, TCR beta V- and J-gene trimming was associated with a missense DCLRE1C variant.

Germline CDR1 and CDR2: SGHDT and YYEEEE. CDR3 size: 15 residues. J gave up 2 bases and V 4 bases, and 9 bases lay outside the gene matches. Points on this clone: The antigen remains undetermined.

Amplification used 60 Vbeta primers and 13 Jbeta primers. Profiled with immunoSEQ multiplex PCR; TCRdb holds only in-frame clones, not every one. The table records 90,000 to 120,000 clones, around three quarters of them present only once. Sequenced material: PBMCs. This receptor was obtained from a man aged 25 to 40 in good health and CMV-seronegative. V is TRBV5-6 and J is TRBJ2-7; 7 bases match TRBD1. Written as DNA, the CDR3 is TGTGCCAGCAGCCCCGGACCCAGGGGGACCTACGAGCAGTACTTC. Translating it yields CASSPGPRGTYEQYF.